This TCR beta chain was recorded in a study of identical twins. Study-level findings and limits: Analyses based on zero insertions could be partly confounded by invariant MAIT and iNKT cells.

Points on this clonotype: Its target is unknown.

A template switching step contributed a universal primer site, while unique molecular identifiers were present in the cDNA. TCRdb reprocessed the 5' RACE reads via MiXCR and lists one record per CDR3 protein. The sample yields a few hundred thousand distinct CDR3 sequences, roughly 9% seen once. The ends were cut back, 2 bases at V and 7 bases at J, with 10 bases in the middle. Per the germline V gene, CDR1 is KGHDR and CDR2 is SFDVKD. The CDR3 contains 13 residues. Healthy Caucasian donors formed the entire cohort. Sequenced input: naive T cells sorted from blood. The source is a woman aged 45-59 years in good health. The chain combines TRBV24-1 with TRBJ2-5; the D gene is possibly TRBD2 (6 bases). The DNA for the CDR3 is TGTGCCACCAGTGATTCCTGGCGGGGGACCCAGTACTTC. Translation: CATSDSWRGTQYF.